This T cell receptor beta chain was sequenced during a study of cytomegalovirus exposure and HLA in healthy donors. For the study at large: Per a later analysis, the roughly 690 first-cohort and over 90 validation repertoires shared one platform.

Assay: immunoSEQ multiplex PCR; the TCRdb copy retains only in-frame clones and omits some. This table holds about 71,000 clones, 85% to 95% found once. The CDR3 loop spans 11 amino acids. On this clone itself: Its antigen remains unidentified.

Study-wide points: Most TCR sequences were seen very rarely across donors, but some public TCRs occurred in many. Reports described diagnosis of cytomegalovirus status by the classifier as highly specific and sensitive.

The rearrangement uses TRBV21-1 and TRBJ1-1; the D call in the table, TRBD1, was not verified against the DNA. TRBV21-1 is a documented pseudogene. This receptor was identified in a man between 18 and 29 years old in good health and CMV-seropositive. Sequencing input: PBMCs. This chain's CDR3 is CASRGQGGAFF. CDR3 nucleotides: TGTGCCAGCAGGGGTCAGGGGGGAGCTTTCTTT.